This is a list of T cell receptor beta chains from one sample in a study of blood T cell repertoires in COVID-19. Only in-frame clones appear in the TCRdb table, and some are missing; sequencing was by immunoSEQ multiplex PCR. The table has roughly 45,000 clones, approximately 80% seen once. The sample consisted of peripheral blood. The receptors come from a woman aged 55-75 years with acute or convalescent COVID-19. CDR3s include the opening cysteine and the closing phenylalanine or tryptophan. Fields, in order: J gene, D gene, clone size, V gene, CDR3 protein, CDR3 DNA. The D gene is left open where the match is weak. Clone size is stated in some rows and not others, as once, few, many or a class when expanded.

>TRBJ2-3|TRBD2|.|TRBV11-2
CASSTLAGNTDTQYF
TGTGCCAGCAGCACCTTAGCGGGGAACACAGATACGCAGTATTTT
>TRBJ2-5|TRBD1|.|TRBV27
CASSPHRGEDQETQYF
TGTGCCAGCAGTCCTCACAGGGGCGAGGATCAAGAGACCCAGTACTTC
>TRBJ1-1|TRBD1|.|TRBV7-9
CASSPTGGGNTEAFF
TGTGCCAGCAGCCCGACAGGGGGAGGGAACACTGAAGCTTTCTTT
>TRBJ1-2|.|.|TRBV14
CASSQERGFGYTF
TGTGCCAGCAGCCAAGAACGGGGGTTTGGCTACACCTTC
>TRBJ2-7|.|.|TRBV11-2
CASSLGPGSYEQYF
TGTGCCAGCAGCTTAGGGCCAGGCTCCTACGAGCAGTACTTC
>TRBJ2-5|.|.|TRBV5-4
CATHPARRGQEETQYF
TGTGCCACCCACCCCGCAAGGCGCGGGCAGGAGGAGACCCAGTACTTC
>TRBJ1-1|.|.|TRBV14
CASRTWGGGTEAFF
TGTGCCAGCAGAACATGGGGAGGGGGCACTGAAGCTTTCTTT
>TRBJ2-1|TRBD2|.|TRBV7-2
CASSSIIVGSGVPYNEQFF
TGTGCCAGCAGCTCAATAATCGTGGGTAGCGGGGTACCTTACAATGAGCAGTTCTTC
>TRBJ2-5|TRBD2|.|TRBV4-3
CASSSRWGSGGGALETQYF
TGCGCCAGCAGCTCCCGGTGGGGCTCTGGCGGGGGGGCCTTAGAGACCCAGTACTTC
>TRBJ1-1|.|.|TRBV7-9
CASSQEPGGYTEAFF
TGTGCCAGCAGCCAAGAACCCGGGGGTTACACTGAAGCTTTCTTT
>TRBJ2-1|TRBD2|.|TRBV3-1/TRBV3-2
CASSQGEGVTSRGGGEQFF
TGTGCCAGCAGCCAAGGGGAGGGTGTCACGTCGCGGGGGGGCGGTGAGCAGTTCTTC
>TRBJ1-2|.|.|TRBV29-1
CSVDTEYGYTF
TGCAGCGTTGACACAGAGTATGGCTACACCTTC
>TRBJ2-7|TRBD1|.|TRBV6-2/TRBV6-3
CASSSDPGQAYEQYF
TGTGCCAGCAGTTCCGATCCGGGACAGGCCTACGAGCAGTACTTC
>TRBJ1-4|TRBD1|once|TRBV19
CASSVAQGAGEKLFF
TGTGCCAGTAGTGTCGCTCAGGGGGCAGGTGAAAAACTGTTTTTT
>TRBJ2-1|.|.|TRBV12-2
CASRLAGVLAGVSYNEQFF
TGTGCAAGTCGCTTAGCGGGGGTTCTAGCGGGGGTCAGCTACAATGAGCAGTTCTTC
>TRBJ2-1|.|.|TRBV5-1
CASSLELALGDEQFF
TGCGCCAGCAGCTTGGAACTAGCTCTCGGAGATGAGCAGTTCTTC
>TRBJ1-5|.|.|TRBV6-4
CASSDSIGGQPQHF
TGTGCCAGCAGTGACTCAATTGGTGGCCAGCCCCAGCATTTT
>TRBJ2-3|TRBD2|.|TRBV6-6
CASRGTSGRTDTQYF
TGTGCCAGCAGGGGTACTAGCGGACGCACAGATACGCAGTATTTT
>TRBJ2-7|TRBD1|.|TRBV27
CASSLTSDRDEQYF
TGTGCCAGCAGTTTAACCTCGGACAGGGACGAGCAGTACTTC
>TRBJ2-7|.|.|TRBV5-6
CASNNYEGLYEQYF
TGTGCCAGCAATAACTACGAGGGCCTATACGAGCAGTACTTC
>TRBJ2-7|.|.|TRBV21-1
CASSKSPPAGTEAYEQYF
TGTGCCAGCAGCAAGTCTCCCCCGGCCGGGACAGAGGCCTACGAGCAGTACTTC
>TRBJ2-4|.|once|TRBV7-2
CASSGHTELAKNIQYF
TGTGCCAGCAGCGGCCACACAGAATTAGCCAAAAACATTCAGTACTTC
>TRBJ2-1|.|.|TRBV5-6
CASSADGGYNEQFF
TGTGCCAGCAGTGCTGATGGGGGGTACAATGAGCAGTTCTTC
>TRBJ2-2|TRBD1|.|TRBV7-2
CASRPPGQGYTGELFF
TGTGCCAGCAGGCCTCCGGGACAGGGGTACACCGGGGAGCTGTTTTTT
>TRBJ2-6|.|.|TRBV25-1
CASSELTPGVGGANVLTF
TGTGCCAGCAGTGAACTGACCCCAGGGGTAGGTGGGGCCAACGTCCTGACTTTC
>TRBJ2-1|.|.|TRBV27
CASSRYNEQFF
TGTGCCAGCTCACGGTACAATGAGCAGTTCTTC
>TRBJ2-7|.|.|TRBV6-2/TRBV6-3
CASSYLALAPSYEQYF
TGTGCCAGCAGTTACCTCGCCCTGGCCCCCTCCTACGAGCAGTACTTC